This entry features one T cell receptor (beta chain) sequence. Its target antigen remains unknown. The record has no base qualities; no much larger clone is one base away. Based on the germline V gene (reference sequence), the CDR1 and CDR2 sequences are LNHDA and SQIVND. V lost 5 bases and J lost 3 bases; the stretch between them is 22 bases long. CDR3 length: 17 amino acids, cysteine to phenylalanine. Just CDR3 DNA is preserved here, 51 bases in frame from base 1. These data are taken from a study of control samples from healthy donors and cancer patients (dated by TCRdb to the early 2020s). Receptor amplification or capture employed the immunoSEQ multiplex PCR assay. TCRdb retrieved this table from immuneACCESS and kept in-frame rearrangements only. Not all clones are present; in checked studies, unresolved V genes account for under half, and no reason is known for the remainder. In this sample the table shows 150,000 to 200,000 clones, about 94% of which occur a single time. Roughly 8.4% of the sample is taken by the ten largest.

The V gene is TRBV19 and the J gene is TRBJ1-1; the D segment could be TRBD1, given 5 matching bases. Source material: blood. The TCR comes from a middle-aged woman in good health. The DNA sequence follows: TGTGCCAGTAGTCGCGCGGGACTAACACGAGGGTACACTGAAGCTTTCTTT. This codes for CASSRAGLTRGYTEAFF.